This entry lists 23 T cell receptor beta chains sequenced from one sample in a study. Each CDR3 protein gets one entry after TCRdb re-called the RT-PCR reads with MiXCR. The data contain more than 600,000 distinct CDR3 sequences, 14% of them seen just once; the ten biggest clones take up 3% to 4.5%. The sample taken for sequencing was memory CD4+ T cells from blood. The receptors derive from a female donor in good health, serving as a healthy control.

V usage is TRBV5-6 and J usage is TRBJ2-2; D may be TRBD1 (6 bases). Germline V gene data show CDR1 as SGHDT and CDR2 as YYEEEE. Trimming took 10 bases from V and 7 from J, leaving 17 bases between them. This CDR3 has 13 amino acids. CDR3 amino acids: CAATRGIGGELFF. The CDR3 nucleotides are TGTGCCGCGACCAGGGGAATCGGCGGGGAGCTGTTTTTT.

Remarks on this clonotype: An end of the junction differs from the germline gene, which may be a read error. This chain joins TRBV20-1 and TRBJ2-7; TRBD2 agrees at 12 bases. CDR3 length equals 17 residues. Germline CDR1 DFQATT, CDR2 SNEGSKA (reference sequence). The CDR3 reads CNASGRAPVLLRYEQYF. The CDR3 bases are TGTAACGCTAGCGGGAGGGCACCAGTACTTCTTCGCTACGAGCAGTACTTC.

The genes are TRBV4-3 and TRBJ2-5, with 9 bases identical to TRBD1. CDR3 length equals 15 residues. The trim removed 0 bases at V and 7 bases at J, leaving 6 bases unmatched. Germline V lookup: CDR1 LGHNA, CDR2 YSLEER. The CDR3 sequence: CASSQEATGGGTQYF. The CDR3 DNA follows: TGCGCCAGCAGCCAAGAGGCGACAGGGGGGGGGACCCAGTACTTC.

This clonotype appeared a few times. The CDR3 reads CASSLAAGGAIYEQYF. The CDR3, as DNA: TGTGCCAGCAGCTTAGCAGCGGGAGGCGCCATCTACGAGCAGTACTTC. The chain combines TRBV7-2 with TRBJ2-7, with 9 bases lining up with TRBD2. Per germline, CDR1 SGHTA and CDR2 FQGNSA. The CDR3 length is 16 residues. V was clipped by 0 bases and J by 3 bases; unmatched bases: 6. The full variable domain, completed using reference TRBV7-2 and TRBJ2-7, is GAGVSQSPSNKVTEKGKDVELRCDPISGHTALYWYRQSLGQGLEFLIYFQGNSAPDKSGLPSDRFSAERTGGSVSTLTIQRTQQEDSAVYLCASSLAAGGAIYEQYFGPGTRLTVT.

The genes are TRBV12-3 or TRBV12-4 and TRBJ1-5; the match to TRBD1 covers 9 bases. The junction had 12 bases not matched to a gene; V was cut back by 6 bases and J by 3 bases. This CDR3 comprises 17 residues. The CDR3 loop is CASSVGSGTGTNQPQHF. CDR3 in DNA: TGTGCCAGCAGCGTAGGGTCCGGGACAGGGACCAATCAGCCCCAGCATTTT.

This clonotype was picked up a small number of times. The J gene is TRBJ2-7, the V gene TRBV20-1, with TRBD2 matching 7 bases. Per the germline V gene, CDR1 is DFQATT and CDR2 is SNEGSKA (reference sequence). The CDR3 has 15 amino acids. V shed 3 bases and J 4 bases; nucleotides not matched to a gene: 12. CDR3 loop: CSASTPTAGVYEQYF. The CDR3 DNA reads TGCAGTGCTAGTACCCCCACTGCGGGAGTTTACGAGCAGTACTTC.

In its sample, this clonotype was seen many times. The chain combines TRBV7-9 with TRBJ2-1; D uncertain. The germline V gene has CDR1 SEHNR and CDR2 FQNEAQ (reference sequence). The germline V and J ends were trimmed by 2 bases and 2 bases, with 10 bases remaining between them. This CDR3 contains 15 residues. The CDR3 is CASSLLADAYNEQFF. The CDR3 region has the DNA TGTGCCAGCAGCTTATTGGCGGACGCCTACAATGAGCAGTTCTTC.

V and J are TRBV9 and TRBJ2-2; D perhaps matches TRBD2 (5 bases). V was clipped by 4 bases and J by 4 bases, with 14 bases between them. This CDR3 comprises 15 residues. Germline-derived CDR1 and CDR2 are SGDLS and YYNGEE. CDR3 protein: CASSPLLGATGELFF. The CDR3 DNA follows: TGTGCCAGCAGCCCGCTGCTGGGAGCCACCGGGGAGCTGTTTTTT. The full variable domain, in which reference TRBV9 and TRBJ2-2 provide the parts outside the CDR3, is DSGVTQTPKHLITATGQRVTLRCSPRSGDLSVYWYQQSLDQGLQFLIQYYNGEERAKGNILERFSAQQFPDLHSELNLSSLELGDSALYFCASSPLLGATGELFFGEGSRLTVL.

This clonotype was counted a few times. The chain joins TRBV24-1 to TRBJ2-1; D may match TRBD1 or TRBD2 (5 bases each). This CDR3 is 13 amino acids long. CDR1 is KGHDR and CDR2 is SFDVKD in the germline V gene. V lost 12 bases, J lost 4 bases, and 15 bases lay in between. As DNA, the CDR3 is TGTGCCGCCGGGACGAGGACTTACAATGAGCAGTTCTTC. It translates to CAAGTRTYNEQFF.

In its sample, this clonotype was seen a few times. J is TRBJ1-2 and V is TRBV11-2; the D gene is possibly TRBD1 (5 bases). Between the trimmed V and J ends, which lost 3 bases and 5 bases, there was a span of 10 bases. The CDR3 loop spans 13 amino acids. The germline V gene encodes CDR1 SGHAT and CDR2 FQNNGV. CDR3 nucleotides: TGTGCCAGCAGCTTCGGGGCATCGTATGGCTACACCTTC. Translation: CASSFGASYGYTF.

There are a few counts of this clonotype. The J gene is TRBJ1-3, the V gene TRBV10-3; no firm D call. V was clipped by 6 bases and J by 0 bases, with 9 bases between them. The germline V gene encodes CDR1 ENHRY and CDR2 SYGVKD. This CDR3 comprises 14 residues. Here the CDR3 reads CAIRGEDSGNTIYF. The CDR3 nucleotides read TGTGCCATCAGGGGCGAGGACTCTGGAAACACCATATATTTT.

At least ten counts were recorded for this clonotype. The rearrangement uses TRBV10-2 and TRBJ2-6, with D maybe TRBD1 (6 bases). V shed 6 bases and J shed 4 bases, with 10 bases lying between them. The CDR3 has 14 amino acids. Germline CDR1 reads WSHSY; CDR2 reads SAAADI. CDR3 DNA sequence: TGCGCCAGCAGGTCAGGGGTAGGGGCCAACGTCCTGACTTTC. Amino acids: CASRSGVGANVLTF.

The chain has TRBV9 and TRBJ2-3; D unclear. Germline V gene sequence: CDR1 SGDLS, CDR2 YYNGEE. This CDR3 has 14 amino acids. V was shortened by 0 bases and J by 6 bases, with 11 bases between the two germline ends. DNA of the CDR3: TGTGCCAGCAGCGTAGACAGTCAAAGGGATACGCAGTATTTT. Its protein product is CASSVDSQRDTQYF.

This clonotype occurred many times. This chain connects TRBV10-3 to TRBJ2-2, with D possibly matching TRBD2 (6 bases). The V end lost 9 bases, the J end lost 7 bases, and 12 bases lay between the germline ends. The CDR3 runs to 12 residues. Germline V CDR1 and CDR2: ENHRY, SYGVKD. Here the CDR3 DNA reads TGTGCCATTCGACTAGTCGGCGGGGAGCTGTTTTTT. Its translation is CAIRLVGGELFF.

This clonotype was counted a few times. The chain joins TRBV7-3 to TRBJ2-1, with TRBD2 matching 7 bases. Looked up from germline, CDR1 is SGHTA and CDR2 is FQGTGA. The ends lost 6 bases at V and 3 bases at J; junction bases unmatched: 5. The CDR3 runs 14 residues. In DNA, the CDR3 is TGTGCCAGCAGTGCGGGAGAGAGCTACAATGAGCAGTTCTTC. Translated: CASSAGESYNEQFF.

Ten or more counts support this clonotype. The V call is TRBV5-1, the J call TRBJ2-2; D is uncertain. CDR1 is SGHRS, CDR2 YFSETQ, per germline. The length of the CDR3 is 15 residues. Between the trimmed V and J ends, which lost 2 bases and 6 bases, there was a span of 14 bases. For the CDR3, the DNA is TGCGCCAGCAGCTTTGACGGGCTCGAAGCCGGGGAGCTGTTTTTT. This gives the protein CASSFDGLEAGELFF. Combining the CDR3 with reference TRBV5-1 and TRBJ2-2 gives the whole variable domain KAGVTQTPRYLIKTRGQQVTLSCSPISGHRSVSWYQQTPGQGLQFLFEYFSETQRNKGNFPGRFSGRQFSNSRSEMNVSTLELGDSALYLCASSFDGLEAGELFFGEGSRLTVL.

This clonotype was found many times. The V and J genes are TRBV5-1 and TRBJ2-1, with D possibly matching TRBD2 (5 bases). Germline V CDR1 and CDR2: SGHRS, YFSETQ. CDR3 length: 14 residues. The V gene lost 4 bases and the J gene lost 9 bases, with 17 bases spanning the gap. The CDR3 DNA reads TGCGCCAGCAGCCCGACTAACGCTAACACTGAGCAGTTCTTC. This translates into CASSPTNANTEQFF. Based on the CDR3 plus reference TRBV5-1 and TRBJ2-1, the full variable domain is KAGVTQTPRYLIKTRGQQVTLSCSPISGHRSVSWYQQTPGQGLQFLFEYFSETQRNKGNFPGRFSGRQFSNSRSEMNVSTLELGDSALYLCASSPTNANTEQFFGPGTRLTVL.

This clonotype showed up just a few times. The chain joins TRBV6-5 to TRBJ2-2; no firm D call. Germline CDR1 MNHEY, CDR2 SVGAGI. V was shortened by 6 bases and J by 4 bases, with 18 bases between the two germline ends. The CDR3 totals 16 residues. The CDR3 DNA sequence: TGTGCCAGCAGACTTTCAACTGGTGGCGGCACCGGGGAGCTGTTTTTT. Amino acid sequence: CASRLSTGGGTGELFF.

This clonotype has only a few counts. The rearrangement links TRBV5-1 to TRBJ2-1; 10 bases match TRBD2. V was pared by 3 bases and J by 5 bases, with 8 bases of the junction left unmatched. Per the germline V gene, CDR1 is SGHRS and CDR2 is YFSETQ. The CDR3 totals 16 residues. CDR3 residues: CASSSRGLAANNEQFF. CDR3 sequence (DNA): TGCGCCAGCAGCTCTAGAGGACTAGCGGCTAACAATGAGCAGTTCTTC. The variable domain in full, completed from reference TRBV5-1 and TRBJ2-1, reads KAGVTQTPRYLIKTRGQQVTLSCSPISGHRSVSWYQQTPGQGLQFLFEYFSETQRNKGNFPGRFSGRQFSNSRSEMNVSTLELGDSALYLCASSSRGLAANNEQFFGPGTRLTVL.

V and J are TRBV7-2 and TRBJ2-3; TRBD2 matches 9 bases. The CDR3 has 16 residues. CDR1 is SGHTA, CDR2 FQGNSA, per germline. With 0 bases clipped from V and 1 base from J, the junction kept 2 bases outside the gene matches. DNA for the CDR3: TGTGCCAGCAGCTTAGCTCTAGCGGGACGCACAGATACGCAGTATTTT. Protein sequence: CASSLALAGRTDTQYF.

This clonotype showed up just a few times. The V gene is TRBV5-1, the J gene TRBJ2-7; D is unresolved. The CDR3 runs 14 residues. In germline, CDR1 is SGHRS, CDR2 YFSETQ. With 3 bases removed from V and 5 bases from J, the gap between germline ends came to 15 bases. The DNA for the CDR3 is TGCGCCAGCAGCTCTAGAGGTTTAGACCACGAGCAGTACTTC. Translating gives CASSSRGLDHEQYF.

This clonotype was seen many times. The chain uses TRBV29-1 and TRBJ2-1, with 9 nucleotides matching TRBD2. CDR1 is SQVTM, CDR2 ANQGSEA, per germline. Trimming took 5 bases from V and 4 from J; bases not matched to a gene: 3. This CDR3 is built from 13 residues. This CDR3 is CSVIAGVYNEQFF. CDR3 coding DNA: TGCAGCGTTATAGCGGGAGTGTACAATGAGCAGTTCTTC.

This sequence joins TRBV28 and TRBJ2-5; weak D call: TRBD2 (5 bases). V was shortened by 1 base and J by 5 bases, with 11 bases between the two germline ends. Per germline, CDR1 MDHEN and CDR2 SYDVKM. This CDR3 is built from 14 residues. CDR3 DNA: TGTGCCAGCAGTTTATTGTCTAGAGGGGAGACCCAGTACTTC. Residues: CASSLLSRGETQYF. Supplemented by reference TRBV28 and TRBJ2-5, the full variable domain reads DVKVTQSSRYLVKRTGEKVFLECVQDMDHENMFWYRQDPGLGLRLIYFSYDVKMKEKGDIPEGYSVSREKKERFSLILESASTNQTSMYLCASSLLSRGETQYFGPGTRLLVL.